This TCR beta chain was profiled in a study of T cell repertoires in cytomegalovirus infection. At the level of the study: Matching HLA type, along with CMV infection, was indicated by public TCR beta signatures. Study-wide results and limits: CMV-specific HLA-C-restricted TCR beta clonotypes dominated the ex vivo response. Public TCR beta family frequency separated CMV-and-HLA carriers, including in an independent cohort.

One entry per CDR3 protein, called by TCRdb with MiXCR from the reads. The sample consists of under 850,000 distinct CDR3 sequences, approximately 34% of them appearing once. A few counts support this clonotype. Its antigen is not known. V lost 7 bases and J 2 bases, leaving 16 bases between the germline ends. Germline CDR1 and CDR2: SGDLS and YYNGEE. The CDR3 contains 15 residues. This TCR derives from a human donor in good health (CMV status not recorded). Some clones in this sample may be carry-over from other donors' samples. This rearrangement joins TRBV9 to TRBJ1-3; D not resolved. What was sequenced was PBMCs. CDR3 residues: CASGYYRDPGNTIYF. CDR3 DNA: TGTGCCAGCGGGTACTACCGGGATCCTGGAAACACCATATATTTT.